This TCR beta chain stems from a study of T cell responses to AZD1222 COVID-19 vaccine. Study-level points and caveats: Researchers report vaccine-associated CD4 TCRs spanning spike, with dominance at 160-218 and 743-854. Seropositivity was recorded at baseline in only five to seven AZD1222 recipients. After two AZD1222 doses, spike-specific TCR breadth and depth rose versus day 0.

Generated by immunoSEQ multiplex PCR, the TCRdb table keeps only in-frame clones and is missing some. The sample includes about 46,000 clones, roughly 90% of them seen just once. Germline V gene sequence: CDR1 SGHRS, CDR2 YFSETQ. V was trimmed by 2 bases and J by 0 bases, leaving 12 bases between them. This CDR3 is 16 amino acids long. In the case of this clone: Its antigen is as yet unknown.

This rearrangement joins TRBV5-1 to TRBJ2-1; maybe TRBD2 (6 bases). The specimen was peripheral blood, collected 28 days after the second AZD1222 dose. This sequence originates from an adult who received the AZD1222 COVID-19 vaccine. CDR3 in DNA: TGCGCCAGCAGCTTTCGGGGGTCAAGCTCCTACAATGAGCAGTTCTTC. Amino acid sequence: CASSFRGSSSYNEQFF.